This TCR beta chain was sequenced for a study of shared clonotypes between healthy human individuals. General study results and limits: It was the non-shared clonotypes that had lower generation probabilities than clonotypes shared by all four donors.

This CDR3 has 16 amino acids. The germline V and J ends were trimmed by 5 bases and 10 bases, with 24 bases remaining between them. CDR1 and CDR2 from the germline V gene are MGHRA and YSYEKL. Method: immunoSEQ multiplex PCR; TCRdb's copy keeps in-frame clones and lacks some. Here the sample spans 780,000 or so clones, roughly two thirds being singletons. Details on this clone: The antigen remains unidentified.

The receptor was isolated from a woman between 25 and 40 years old in good health. J is TRBJ1-5 and V is TRBV4-1; D is ambiguous. The sequencing input was memory CD4+ T cells sorted from blood. As for subset: CD45RA-negative fraction. This CDR3 is CASSYNLGEASKPQHF. In DNA, the CDR3 is TGCGCCAGCAGCTATAACCTGGGTGAAGCTAGCAAACCCCAGCATTTT.